Each of the 22 T cell receptor beta chains below was sequenced from the same sample in a study of identifying expanded T cells in peripheral blood. Generated by immunoSEQ multiplex PCR, the TCRdb table keeps only in-frame clones and is missing some. The sample yields tens of thousands of clones, more than 75% seen once. Source material: blood. The receptors here all came from a person between 18 and 75 years old in good health.

V is TRBV7-2 and J is TRBJ1-1, with TRBD1 as a possible D gene (5 bases). The germline V and J ends were trimmed by 5 bases and 1 base, with 14 bases remaining between them. CDR3 size: 15 residues. Per germline, CDR1 SGHTA and CDR2 FQGNSA. DNA of the CDR3: TGTGCCAGCAGCGCCGGGGACCTACGGAACACTGAAGCTTTCTTT. Its translation is CASSAGDLRNTEAFF.

The rearrangement links TRBV18 to TRBJ2-2; possibly TRBD2 for D (5 bases). The germline V and J ends were trimmed by 0 bases and 6 bases, with 17 bases remaining between them. This CDR3 is built from 17 residues. Germline CDR1 reads KGHSH; CDR2 reads LQKENI. The CDR3 sequence: CASSPPPHLPGAGELFF. The CDR3 nucleotides read TGTGCCAGCTCACCACCGCCCCACCTCCCCGGGGCCGGGGAGCTGTTTTTT.

The V gene is TRBV2, the J gene TRBJ1-2, with 8 bases matching TRBD1. The ends lost 1 base at V and 0 bases at J; junction bases unmatched: 10. Per germline, CDR1 SNHLY and CDR2 FYNNEI. The CDR3 has 18 residues. CDR3 nucleotides: TGTGCCAGCAGTGAAGGGAGGACAGGGCCCCGAGCTAACTATGGCTACACCTTC. This encodes CASSEGRTGPRANYGYTF.

The CDR3 DNA follows: TGTGCCAGCAGCTCGACCGCTTGGACAGGGGGCCATCAGCCCCAGCATTTT. This translates into CASSSTAWTGGHQPQHF. The rearrangement uses TRBV7-8 and TRBJ1-5, with 11 bases that match TRBD1. This CDR3 is built from 17 residues. V was clipped by 4 bases and J by 5 bases; unmatched bases: 10. From germline, CDR1 is SGHVS and CDR2 FQNEAQ.

The chain has TRBV6-6 and TRBJ2-7, with D uncertain. This CDR3 spans 14 amino acids. Trimming removed 0 bases from V and 3 bases from J, with 9 bases in between. Germline V gene sequence: CDR1 MNHNY, CDR2 SVGAGI (reference sequence). CDR3 in amino acids: CASSYSADFYEQYF. The CDR3 DNA sequence: TGTGCCAGCAGTTACTCGGCTGACTTCTACGAGCAGTACTTC.

This clone appeared a few times. This chain connects TRBV19 to TRBJ2-2; TRBD1 is a possible D gene (5 bases). This CDR3 has 17 residues. Trimming shortened V by 3 bases and J by 1 base, and 15 bases separated the two germline ends. The germline V gene encodes CDR1 LNHDA and CDR2 SQIVND (reference sequence). In nucleotides, the CDR3 is TGTGCCAGTAGTATTATTGGGATAGGGGAGAACACCGGGGAGCTGTTTTTT. Translated, it gives CASSIIGIGENTGELFF.

This clone was seen once. This chain links TRBV6-5 with TRBJ2-7; D possibly uses TRBD1 or TRBD2 (5 bases each). V was shortened by 0 bases and J by 6 bases, with 12 bases between the two germline ends. The CDR3 is 14 residues long. CDR1 and CDR2 from the germline V gene are MNHEY and SVGAGI. The chain's CDR3 is CASSYSYGGAEQYF. The CDR3 DNA follows: TGTGCCAGCAGTTACTCTTATGGGGGTGCCGAGCAGTACTTC.

This clone was observed many times. The chain carries TRBV27 and TRBJ1-5, with D possibly TRBD1 on 6 matching bases. Germline V gives CDR1 MNHEY, CDR2 SMNVEV (reference sequence). V was shortened by 5 bases and J by 7 bases, with 12 bases between the two germline ends. The CDR3 is 13 amino acids. The CDR3 region is CASSTQGRQPQHF. The CDR3 DNA reads as TGTGCCAGCAGTACTCAGGGGCGGCAGCCCCAGCATTTT.

This clone has just one count. V and J are TRBV9 and TRBJ2-5, with D tentatively TRBD1 (6 bases). This CDR3 contains 15 residues. Germline assignment: CDR1 SGDLS and CDR2 YYNGEE. Trimming pared 2 bases from V and 2 bases from J, leaving 13 bases between. In DNA form, the CDR3 reads TGTGCCAGCAGCGTGTCAGGGGTAATACAAGAGACCCAGTACTTC. This translates into CASSVSGVIQETQYF.

V gene TRBV10-3 combines with J gene TRBJ1-4, with 8 bases aligning to TRBD1. This CDR3 is built from 15 residues. V was pared by 2 bases and J by 1 base, with 0 bases of the junction left unmatched. Germline V gene lookup returns CDR1 ENHRY and CDR2 SYGVKD. The CDR3 DNA reads as TGTGCCATCAGTGAGGACAGGGGAACTAATGAAAAACTGTTTTTT. It translates to CAISEDRGTNEKLFF.

The CDR3 coding sequence is TGCGCCAGCAGCAACCCTAGCGGGGGGGCCGAGCAGTACTTC. It yields the protein CASSNPSGGAEQYF. The chain recombines TRBV5-1 with TRBJ2-7, with TRBD2 identical over 12 bases. V gave up 4 bases and J gave up 6 bases; unmatched junction bases: 5. The V gene's germline CDR1 is SGHRS and CDR2 YFSETQ. This CDR3 has 14 amino acids. Based on the CDR3 plus reference TRBV5-1 and TRBJ2-7, the full variable domain is KAGVTQTPRYLIKTRGQQVTLSCSPISGHRSVSWYQQTPGQGLQFLFEYFSETQRNKGNFPGRFSGRQFSNSRSEMNVSTLELGDSALYLCASSNPSGGAEQYFGPGTRLTVT.

This rearrangement joins TRBV30 to TRBJ1-5; D is ambiguous. The germline gives CDR1 GTSNPN, CDR2 SVGIG (reference sequence). The V end was cut by 2 bases, the J end by 0 bases, with 8 bases between. The length of the CDR3 is 14 residues. CDR3 amino acids: CAWSRAASNQPQHF. The CDR3 DNA reads as TGTGCCTGGAGTAGGGCAGCTAGCAATCAGCCCCAGCATTTT.

This clone was recorded a few times. The CDR3 loop is CASSLRTYANTEAFF. The CDR3 region has the DNA TGTGCCAGCAGCTTACGGACTTATGCGAACACTGAAGCTTTCTTT. V usage is TRBV14 and J usage is TRBJ1-1; D call uncertain. The CDR3 is 15 residues long. Deletions cut 5 bases from V and 1 base from J, with 14 bases between. Germline values: CDR1 SGHDN, CDR2 FVKESK.

The V call is TRBV10-2, the J call TRBJ1-2; D gene ambiguous. V was cut by 3 bases and J by 3 bases, with 11 bases left in between. Per the germline V gene, CDR1 is WSHSY and CDR2 is SAAADI. There are 14 residues in the CDR3. CDR3 sequence: CASSEGFRYYGYTF. The CDR3 DNA reads as TGCGCCAGCAGTGAAGGGTTTCGGTACTATGGCTACACCTTC.

The chain couples TRBV4-3 to TRBJ1-2; tentative D call: TRBD1 (5 bases). Trimming removed 0 bases at V and 2 bases at J, with 7 bases between. This CDR3 is 14 amino acids long. The germline V gene encodes CDR1 LGHNA and CDR2 YSLEER. CDR3 amino acids: CASSQEEGNYGYTF. The DNA of the CDR3 is TGCGCCAGCAGCCAAGAGGAGGGGAACTATGGCTACACCTTC.

CDR3 in amino acids: CASSESLGGGNTDTQYF. The CDR3, as DNA: TGCGCCAGCAGTGAGTCTCTAGGCGGGGGGAACACAGATACGCAGTATTTT. This chain joins TRBV10-2 and TRBJ2-3; TRBD2 aligns across 8 bases. The CDR3 has 17 residues. Trimming cost V 0 bases and J 2 bases; bases outside gene matches: 7. The germline V gene has CDR1 WSHSY and CDR2 SAAADI.

This clone was seen a single time. V and J are TRBV11-3 and TRBJ1-4; no firm D call. V lost 5 bases, J lost 6 bases, and 13 bases lay in between. The CDR3 length is 14 residues. Looked up from germline, CDR1 is SGHNT and CDR2 is YENEEA. CDR3 protein: CASSHGPEDEKLFF. The DNA of the CDR3 is TGTGCCAGCAGCCACGGCCCCGAAGATGAAAAACTGTTTTTT.

The V call is TRBV7-9, the J call TRBJ1-1, with D perhaps TRBD1 (5 bases). The CDR3 loop spans 15 amino acids. In germline, CDR1 is SEHNR, CDR2 FQNEAQ (reference sequence). The V end lost 5 bases, the J end lost 1 base, and 14 bases lay between the germline ends. CDR3 residues: CASSPSGAKNTEAFF. The CDR3 DNA reads as TGTGCCAGCAGCCCCAGCGGGGCCAAGAACACTGAAGCTTTCTTT.

The chain joins TRBV9 to TRBJ2-1; D remains ambiguous. CDR1 and CDR2 (germline): SGDLS, YYNGEE. This CDR3 is built from 14 residues. Trimming cost V 0 bases and J 7 bases, with 11 bases left between them. CDR3 bases: TGTGCCAGCAGCGTAGGTAGGTCTTTTAATGAGCAGTTCTTC. It encodes CASSVGRSFNEQFF.

This chain connects TRBV11-2 to TRBJ1-1; perhaps TRBD1 as D (6 bases). Germline V lookup: CDR1 SGHAT, CDR2 FQNNGV. CDR3 size: 14 residues. Trimming took off 4 bases at V and 4 bases at J, with 13 bases between the two ends. CDR3 DNA: TGTGCCAGCAGCTCATACAGGGAGTTCACTGAAGCTTTCTTT. It is translated as CASSSYREFTEAFF. The entire variable domain, with the rest obtained from reference TRBV11-2 and TRBJ1-1, is as follows: EAGVAQSPRYKIIEKRQSVAFWCNPISGHATLYWYQQILGQGPKLLIQFQNNGVVDDSQLPKDRFSAERLKGVDSTLKIQPAKLEDSAVYLCASSSYREFTEAFFGQGTRLTVV.

The chain employs TRBV18 and TRBJ2-3; tentative D call: TRBD2 (6 bases). Germline-derived CDR1 and CDR2 are KGHSH and LQKENI. The V gene lost 6 bases and the J gene lost 4 bases, with 11 bases spanning the gap. CDR3 length equals 13 residues. The CDR3 region has the DNA TGTGCCAGCTCGTCCCCGGGGGCAGATACGCAGTATTTT. Protein sequence: CASSSPGADTQYF.

This clone showed up just a few times. The V gene is TRBV7-8, the J gene TRBJ1-2; no definite D call. CDR3 length: 14 amino acids. Germline lookup yields CDR1 SGHVS and CDR2 FQNEAQ. V lost 1 base and J lost 4, with 10 bases in between. CDR3 sequence: CASSLDKGTYGYTF. CDR3 sequence (DNA): TGTGCCAGCAGCTTAGATAAGGGTACCTATGGCTACACCTTC.